Reported below is one T cell receptor (beta chain). The sample belongs to a study of blood T cell repertoires in COVID-19. CDR3 size: 14 residues. V lost 6 bases to trimming and J lost 2 bases, with 14 bases between them. The germline V gene encodes CDR1 MDHEN and CDR2 SYDVKM. Some clones are missing from TCRdb's copy, which holds only in-frame ones; the method was immunoSEQ multiplex PCR. The table includes 250,000 or so clones, over 80% detected once. The clonotype comes from a woman in her thirties or forties who had recovered from COVID-19. The sample consisted of peripheral blood. The V gene is TRBV28, the J gene TRBJ2-7; possibly TRBD1 for D (5 bases). The CDR3 loop is CASSLGHGAYEQYF. DNA for the CDR3: TGTGCCAGCAGCCTGGGGCATGGGGCCTACGAGCAGTACTTC.